This T cell receptor beta chain was recovered during a study of blood T cell repertoires in COVID-19. Study overall: The United States, Italy and Spain were the sources of the acute and convalescent COVID-19 samples.

Two negative PCRs, clearance, or symptom resolution had been documented for recovered Cohort 3 donors. Generated by immunoSEQ multiplex PCR, the TCRdb table keeps only in-frame clones and is missing some. The data show 200,000 to 250,000 clones, approximately 84% seen once. With 2 bases clipped from V and 3 bases from J, the junction kept 5 bases outside the gene matches. The length of the CDR3 is 15 residues. Germline CDR1 is LGHNT and CDR2 is FRNRAP. The chain couples TRBV12-5 to TRBJ2-7, with 9 positions matching TRBD1. The sequencing sample was made of PBMCs or T cells enriched from blood (not recorded which). This TCR was sampled from a man between 60 and 70 years old who had recovered from COVID-19. CDR3 nucleotide sequence: TGTGCTAGTGGTTTGACCCGACAGGGGGACTACGAGCAGTACTTC. It yields the protein CASGLTRQGDYEQYF.